The source of this T cell receptor beta chain is a study of OX40 agonist ivuxolimab in advanced cancers. Overall study findings and caveats: It was not determined which antigens were specifically recognized by the peripheral T cells that had undergone clonal expansion.

On this clone itself: The antigen remains undetermined.

The method was immunoSEQ multiplex PCR; TCRdb's version includes in-frame clones alone and lacks a portion of them. In the table there are 60,000 to 85,000 clones, roughly 85% of which are singletons. Material: CD4+ or CD8+ T cells sorted from blood, obtained in a trial of the OX40 agonist ivuxolimab. The sequence was collected from an adult with an advanced solid tumor such as melanoma, head and neck, liver or kidney cancer.

CDR3 protein: CASSSSGTGTYNEQFF. DNA for the CDR3: TGCGCCAGCAGCTCCTCCGGGACAGGTACCTACAATGAGCAGTTCTTC. The genes are TRBV5-1 and TRBJ2-1; 8 bases map to TRBD1. Germline loops: CDR1 SGHRS, CDR2 YFSETQ. The CDR3 spans 16 residues. J was trimmed by 2 bases and V by 3 bases; bases with no gene match: 7.